The 11 T cell receptor beta chains reported below all come from one sample, sequenced in a study of blood T cell repertoires in COVID-19. Assay used: immunoSEQ multiplex PCR; TCRdb lists only in-frame clones, some missing. Of over 200,000 clones listed, approximately 90% are singletons. Sequencing used peripheral blood. All receptors come from a woman aged 35 to 49 who had recovered from COVID-19.

The J gene is TRBJ2-2, the V gene TRBV5-5; 7 bases match TRBD1. Germline CDR1 and CDR2: SGHKS and YYEKEE (reference sequence). Trimming at V came to 0 bases and at J to 4 bases, leaving 6 bases not matched to a gene. The CDR3 has 16 residues. In DNA form, the CDR3 reads TGTGCCAGCAGCTTGGGAGGGGGCCGGGTCACCGGGGAGCTGTTTTTT. Translation gives CASSLGGGRVTGELFF.

The genes are TRBV5-6 and TRBJ2-2, with 11 nucleotides matching TRBD2. CDR3 length equals 14 residues. V shed 3 bases and J 8 bases; nucleotides not matched to a gene: 3. Per the germline V gene, CDR1 is SGHDT and CDR2 is YYEEEE. In DNA, the CDR3 is TGTGCCAGCAGCTGGGGACTAGCGGAGGGGGAGCTGTTTTTT. Its translation: CASSWGLAEGELFF.

As DNA, the CDR3 is TGTGCCAGTAGTATCCAAGGCGGTAATGAAAAACTGTTTTTT. Residues: CASSIQGGNEKLFF. The V gene is TRBV19, the J gene TRBJ1-4; D gene unclear. CDR3 size: 14 residues. CDR1 LNHDA and CDR2 SQIVND come from the germline V gene (reference sequence). V was trimmed by 3 bases and J by 4 bases, leaving 9 bases between them.

The chain is built from TRBV6-5 and TRBJ2-7; the D gene is possibly TRBD2 (7 bases). Germline lookup yields CDR1 MNHEY and CDR2 SVGAGI. V was cut by 5 bases and J by 4 bases, with 15 bases left in between. The CDR3 spans 14 residues. CDR3 sequence (DNA): TGTGCCAGCAGTCGAGGCGGGGGCCGGTACGAGCAGTACTTC. It translates to CASSRGGGRYEQYF.

J is TRBJ1-4 and V is TRBV7-9, with D possibly matching TRBD1 (5 bases). The CDR3 sequence is 15 residues long. The V end was cut by 5 bases, the J end by 8 bases, with 18 bases between. Germline V CDR1 and CDR2: SEHNR, FQNEAQ (reference sequence). The CDR3 here is CASSPPTPKGEKLFF. Here the CDR3 DNA reads TGTGCCAGCAGCCCCCCCACCCCCAAGGGGGAAAAACTGTTTTTT.

This clone showed up just a few times. The DNA of the CDR3 is TGTGCCAGCAGTTACTCCCAGGGGATCTCTGGAAACACCATATATTTT. The encoded protein is CASSYSQGISGNTIYF. V is TRBV6-6 and J is TRBJ1-3, with D possibly matching TRBD1 (6 bases). From germline, CDR1 is MNHNY and CDR2 SVGAGI (reference sequence). The CDR3 sequence is 16 residues long. The V and J ends lost 0 bases and 0 bases respectively, with 9 bases between them.

The V call is TRBV7-9, the J call TRBJ2-1; tentative D call: TRBD1 (6 bases). V shed 5 bases and J shed 7 bases, with 18 bases lying between them. The CDR3 length is 15 residues. Germline assignment: CDR1 SEHNR and CDR2 FQNEAQ (reference sequence). In nucleotides, the CDR3 is TGTGCCAGCAGCCCAGGGGCTGGAAAAAGGAATGAGCAGTTCTTC. Translating gives CASSPGAGKRNEQFF. Filled out from reference TRBV7-9 and TRBJ2-1, the complete variable domain reads DTGVSQNPRHKITKRGQNVTFRCDPISEHNRLYWYRQTLGQGPEFLTYFQNEAQLEKSRLLSDRFSAERPKGSFSTLEIQRTEQGDSAMYLCASSPGAGKRNEQFFGPGTRLTVL.

The V call is TRBV6-5, the J call TRBJ1-3, with unresolved D. CDR1 MNHEY and CDR2 SVGAGI come from the germline V gene. CDR3 length: 14 residues. V lost 8 bases to trimming and J lost 3 bases, with 14 bases between them. CDR3 bases: TGTGCCAGCGGAGCAGTGGTTGGTGGAAACACCATATATTTT. It yields the protein CASGAVVGGNTIYF.

This CDR3 is CASSPSPGTSDYEQYF. CDR3 DNA: TGTGCCAGCAGCCCTAGCCCAGGGACTAGCGATTACGAGCAGTACTTC. The rearrangement uses TRBV11-2 and TRBJ2-7; 10 bases align to TRBD2. J lost 4 bases, V lost 5 bases, and 11 bases had no gene match. This CDR3 comprises 16 residues. Germline values: CDR1 SGHAT, CDR2 FQNNGV.

The chain links TRBV7-2 to TRBJ2-7, with D perhaps matching TRBD2 (5 bases). In germline, CDR1 is SGHTA, CDR2 FQGNSA. Trimming removed 1 base at V and 3 bases at J, with 13 bases between. The CDR3 totals 15 residues. The CDR3 here is CASSLVGSGGYEQYF. In DNA, the CDR3 is TGTGCCAGCAGCTTAGTGGGGAGTGGAGGCTACGAGCAGTACTTC.

V usage is TRBV7-2 and J usage is TRBJ2-1; tentative D call: TRBD1 (5 bases). The CDR3 sequence is 17 residues long. Between the trimmed V and J ends, which lost 2 bases and 8 bases, there was a span of 22 bases. Germline loops: CDR1 SGHTA, CDR2 FQGNSA. As DNA, the CDR3 is TGTGCCAGCAGCTTACGTGTGGGGATGGTGGCGACAGATGAGCAGTTCTTC. Its protein product is CASSLRVGMVATDEQFF.